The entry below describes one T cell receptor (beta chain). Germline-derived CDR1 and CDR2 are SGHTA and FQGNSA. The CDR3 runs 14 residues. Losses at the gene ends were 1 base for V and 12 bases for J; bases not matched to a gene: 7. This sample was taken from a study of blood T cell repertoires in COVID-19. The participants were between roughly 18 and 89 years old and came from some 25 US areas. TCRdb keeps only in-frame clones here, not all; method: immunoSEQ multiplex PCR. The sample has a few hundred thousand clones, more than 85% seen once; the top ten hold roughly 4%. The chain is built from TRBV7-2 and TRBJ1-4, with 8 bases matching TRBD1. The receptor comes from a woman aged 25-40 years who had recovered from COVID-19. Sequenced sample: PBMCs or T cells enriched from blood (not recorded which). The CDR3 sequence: CASSLGAGGPQLFF. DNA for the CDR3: TGTGCCAGCAGCTTAGGCGCAGGGGGCCCTCAACTGTTTTTT.